The T cell receptor (beta chain) under discussion was sequenced for a study of breast tumors, draining lymph nodes, adjacent tissues. Whole-study results and caveats: Data fit most tumor T cells coming from lymph node, expanding in tumor.

Ten or more counts support this clonotype. What it recognizes is unknown. The lymph nodes were axillary draining lymph nodes from breast cancer patients. TCRdb reanalysed the multiplex PCR reads using MiXCR and keeps one entry per CDR3 protein. In the table there are 70,000 to 95,000 distinct CDR3 sequences, approximately 20% of which are singletons. CDR1 is SGHKS and CDR2 is YYEKEE in the germline V gene (reference sequence). The V and J ends lost 0 bases and 1 base respectively, with 17 bases between them. The CDR3 extends over 17 amino acids. This sequence joins TRBV5-5 and TRBJ2-7; unclear D gene. Sequencing used axillary lymph node tissue. The sequence was collected from a female donor with breast cancer. Some clones in this sample may be carry-over from other donors' samples. The CDR3 sequence is CASSLVGIGQPSYEQYF. The DNA of the CDR3 is TGTGCCAGCAGCTTGGTTGGTATCGGGCAGCCTTCCTACGAGCAGTACTTC. Supplemented by reference TRBV5-5 and TRBJ2-7, the full variable domain reads DAGVTQSPTHLIKTRGQQVTLRCSPISGHKSVSWYQQVLGQGPQFIFQYYEKEERGRGNFPDRFSARQFPNYSSELNVNALLLGDSALYLCASSLVGIGQPSYEQYFGPGTRLTVT.